Below, 21 T cell receptor beta chains from the same sample are listed, as sequenced in a study of identical twins. TCRdb re-called the 5' RACE reads with MiXCR, one entry per CDR3 protein. The sample has 450,000 to 500,000 distinct CDR3 sequences, 13% to 15% seen once. The data also belong to a second study, concerning yellow fever vaccine responses in identical twins.

Specimen: CD4+ T cells sorted from blood. The receptors were gathered from a young woman in good health.

The chain couples TRBV18 to TRBJ1-2, with D unresolved. V was pared by 0 bases and J by 4 bases, with 18 bases between. This CDR3 contains 17 residues. Looked up from germline, CDR1 is KGHSH and CDR2 is LQKENI. This chain's CDR3 is CASSPPSKGTWLYGYTF. The CDR3 DNA sequence: TGTGCCAGCTCACCACCGTCAAAGGGCACCTGGCTCTATGGCTACACCTTC. The full variable domain, completed using reference TRBV18 and TRBJ1-2, is NAGVMQNPRHLVRRRGQEARLRCSPMKGHSHVYWYRQLPEEGLKFMVYLQKENIIDESGMPKERFSAEFPKEGPSILRIQQVVRGDSAAYFCASSPPSKGTWLYGYTFGSGTRLTVV.

The chain joins TRBV5-1 to TRBJ2-1; 12 bases map to TRBD2. Germline values: CDR1 SGHRS, CDR2 YFSETQ. The V gene end was trimmed by 3 bases and the J gene end by 8 bases; junction bases not matched to a gene: 9. The CDR3 length is 16 residues. CDR3 sequence reads: CASSSLAGGPFDEQFF. In DNA, the CDR3 is TGCGCCAGCAGCTCCCTAGCGGGGGGGCCGTTTGATGAGCAGTTCTTC.

This clonotype was recorded at least ten times. This chain uses TRBV5-6 with TRBJ2-5; D uncertain. The V gene lost 10 bases and the J gene lost 3 bases, with 22 bases spanning the gap. Per germline, CDR1 SGHDT and CDR2 YYEEEE. This CDR3 is 15 amino acids long. In nucleotides, the CDR3 is TGTGCCTCCAATGCCCAGTGGGCAGCGAAAGAGACCCAGTACTTC. The encoded protein is CASNAQWAAKETQYF.

The chain couples TRBV3-1 to TRBJ1-4; D call uncertain. V lost 0 bases to trimming and J lost 13 bases, with 12 bases between them. There are 13 residues in the CDR3. Germline V lookup: CDR1 LGHDT, CDR2 YNNKEL (reference sequence). The CDR3 sequence: CASSQESTSGLFF. The CDR3, as DNA: TGTGCCAGCAGCCAAGAAAGTACATCCGGACTGTTTTTT.

In its sample, this clonotype was seen a few times. This sequence joins TRBV10-3 and TRBJ2-2, with D hard to call. The CDR3 consists of 13 residues. The germline V and J ends were trimmed by 4 bases and 5 bases, with 8 bases remaining between them. Looked up from germline, CDR1 is ENHRY and CDR2 is SYGVKD. The chain's CDR3 is CAISAALTGELFF. CDR3 bases: TGTGCCATCAGTGCCGCCCTGACCGGGGAGCTGTTTTTT.

The chain joins TRBV2 to TRBJ2-1; the D gene is possibly TRBD1 (5 bases). The CDR3 covers 15 residues. V was shortened by 4 bases and J by 1 base, with 11 bases between the two germline ends. CDR1 SNHLY and CDR2 FYNNEI come from the germline V gene. The CDR3 reads CASSVLQASYNEQFF. The CDR3, as DNA: TGTGCCAGCAGTGTACTACAGGCTTCCTACAATGAGCAGTTCTTC.

This clonotype showed up just a few times. J is TRBJ2-1 and V is TRBV5-8, with 10 positions matching TRBD1. This CDR3 is built from 15 residues. From germline, CDR1 is SGHTS and CDR2 YDEGEE. After removal of 2 bases from V and 7 bases from J, the junction contained 6 bases not matched to a gene. As DNA, the CDR3 is TGTGCCAGCAGCTTAGGGACAGGGGTTTTTAATGAGCAGTTCTTC. Translating it yields CASSLGTGVFNEQFF.

This clonotype was counted between two and nine times. The chain employs TRBV29-1 and TRBJ1-2; 9 bases agree with TRBD1. There are 14 residues in the CDR3. Germline values: CDR1 SQVTM, CDR2 ANQGSEA. The J segment lost 1 base and the V segment lost 6 bases, leaving 6 bases of the junction unmatched. For the CDR3, the DNA is TGCAGCGTATCGGGACAGGGCTTTAACTATGGCTACACCTTC. Translation gives CSVSGQGFNYGYTF.

This clonotype was observed a handful of times. The CDR3: CASSIRVDSYGYTF. The CDR3 DNA sequence: TGCGCCAGCAGCATCAGGGTTGATTCCTATGGCTACACCTTC. The chain combines TRBV5-1 with TRBJ1-2; TRBD1 is a possible D gene (5 bases). CDR1 is SGHRS, CDR2 YFSETQ, per germline. Trimming removed 4 bases at V and 4 bases at J, with 14 bases between. The CDR3 totals 14 residues. Based on the CDR3 plus reference TRBV5-1 and TRBJ1-2, the full variable domain is KAGVTQTPRYLIKTRGQQVTLSCSPISGHRSVSWYQQTPGQGLQFLFEYFSETQRNKGNFPGRFSGRQFSNSRSEMNVSTLELGDSALYLCASSIRVDSYGYTFGSGTRLTVV.

This clonotype was observed a few times. The chain recombines TRBV5-1 with TRBJ2-3, with D unclear. V was trimmed by 2 bases and J by 1 base, leaving 8 bases between them. CDR3 size: 14 residues. Germline V gene lookup returns CDR1 SGHRS and CDR2 YFSETQ. CDR3 sequence: CASSLATRTDTQYF. The CDR3 DNA sequence: TGCGCCAGCAGCTTAGCGACACGCACAGATACGCAGTATTTT.

The chain has TRBV10-3 and TRBJ2-3, with a weak D call TRBD1 (6 bases). Germline CDR1 is ENHRY and CDR2 is SYGVKD. Trimming removed 0 bases from V and 0 bases from J, with 13 bases in between. The CDR3 loop spans 17 amino acids. CDR3 amino acids: CAISESIGGRSTDTQYF. The CDR3 nucleotides are TGTGCCATCAGTGAGTCGATTGGGGGCCGAAGCACAGATACGCAGTATTTT.

This chain connects TRBV19 to TRBJ2-7; D remains ambiguous. V lost 7 bases and J lost 0, with 7 bases in between. CDR3 length: 12 residues. Germline assignment: CDR1 LNHDA and CDR2 SQIVND (reference sequence). This CDR3 reads CASTKTSYEQYF. In DNA form, the CDR3 reads TGTGCCAGTACCAAGACCTCCTACGAGCAGTACTTC. The variable domain in full, completed from reference TRBV19 and TRBJ2-7, reads DGGITQSPKYLFRKEGQNVTLSCEQNLNHDAMYWYRQDPGQGLRLIYYSQIVNDFQKGDIAEGYSVSREKKESFPLTVTSAQKNPTAFYLCASTKTSYEQYFGPGTRLTVT.

The chain carries TRBV15 and TRBJ2-7; the match to TRBD1 covers 10 bases. This CDR3 has 13 amino acids. Trimming at V came to 11 bases and at J to 3 bases, leaving 7 bases not matched to a gene. In germline, CDR1 is LNHNV, CDR2 YYDKDF (reference sequence). The CDR3 coding sequence is TGTGCCGCGACTCGGGACAGGGGCTACGAGCAGTACTTC. This translates into CAATRDRGYEQYF.

The sample holds a few counts of this clonotype. This rearrangement joins TRBV11-2 to TRBJ2-1; D tentatively reads TRBD1 or TRBD2 (5 bases each). This CDR3 is built from 15 residues. Germline V lookup: CDR1 SGHAT, CDR2 FQNNGV. V shed 5 bases and J shed 3 bases, with 14 bases lying between them. In nucleotides, the CDR3 is TGTGCCAGCAGCCACGGGACCCAGAACTACAATGAGCAGTTCTTC. Its protein is CASSHGTQNYNEQFF.

This clonotype was found a few times. The rearrangement uses TRBV20-1 and TRBJ2-1, with D perhaps matching TRBD2 (6 bases). Germline V lookup: CDR1 DFQATT, CDR2 SNEGSKA (reference sequence). The CDR3 is 14 amino acids. The V and J ends lost 6 bases and 5 bases respectively, with 17 bases between them. The CDR3 sequence is CSARGGVKDNEQFF. In nucleotides, the CDR3 is TGCAGTGCCCGCGGCGGGGTTAAAGACAATGAGCAGTTCTTC.

The table lists this clonotype with a few counts. The rearrangement joins TRBV20-1 to TRBJ2-7, with 7 positions matching TRBD1. Germline V CDR1 and CDR2: DFQATT, SNEGSKA (reference sequence). The CDR3 covers 14 residues. The ends lost 5 bases at V and 0 bases at J; junction bases unmatched: 7. The CDR3 DNA reads TGCAGTGCTTCCGACAGGGCCATCTCCTACGAGCAGTACTTC. Its protein is CSASDRAISYEQYF.

There are a few counts of this clonotype. The rearrangement uses TRBV5-1 and TRBJ2-5; D is uncertain. Trimming cost V 5 bases and J 3 bases, with 5 bases left between them. The length of the CDR3 is 11 residues. Germline V lookup: CDR1 SGHRS, CDR2 YFSETQ. For the CDR3, the DNA is TGCGCCAGCAGAATGAAAGAGACCCAGTACTTC. Residues: CASRMKETQYF.

This clonotype was recorded a few times. This chain joins TRBV29-1 and TRBJ2-1, with 14 bases that match TRBD2. CDR1 and CDR2 (germline): SQVTM, ANQGSEA. CDR3 size: 14 residues. The junction had 8 bases not matched to a gene; V was cut back by 4 bases and J by 12 bases. CDR3 nucleotides: TGCAGCGTTGCCGGGACTAGCGGGGGTAGTGGGCAGTTCTTC. As protein: CSVAGTSGGSGQFF.

In its sample, this clonotype was seen a few times. V gene TRBV18 combines with J gene TRBJ2-7; 8 bases line up with TRBD1. V shed 1 base and J 7 bases; nucleotides not matched to a gene: 9. The length of the CDR3 is 15 residues. Germline CDR1 KGHSH, CDR2 LQKENI. CDR3 loop: CASSPLGQAEREQYF. CDR3 nucleotides: TGTGCCAGCTCACCACTGGGACAGGCGGAGAGGGAGCAGTACTTC.

The V and J genes are TRBV6-5 and TRBJ2-5; D is unclear. In germline, CDR1 is MNHEY, CDR2 SVGAGI. This CDR3 is built from 13 residues. The ends were cut back, 0 bases at V and 4 bases at J, with 6 bases in the middle. CDR3 sequence reads: CASSYSPGETQYF. CDR3 DNA sequence: TGTGCCAGCAGTTACTCGCCGGGAGAGACCCAGTACTTC.

In its sample, this clonotype was seen many times. The chain combines TRBV3-1 with TRBJ2-5; D unclear. The V end was cut by 3 bases, the J end by 4 bases, with 3 bases between. CDR1 is LGHDT and CDR2 is YNNKEL in the germline V gene (reference sequence). The CDR3 is made up of 11 amino acids. CDR3 loop: CASSQTETQYF. The DNA for the CDR3 is TGTGCCAGCAGCCAGACAGAGACCCAGTACTTC.